The 6 T cell receptor beta chains presented below share a single source sample, sequenced in a study of T cell responses to AZD1222 COVID-19 vaccine. Generated by immunoSEQ multiplex PCR, the TCRdb table keeps only in-frame clones and is missing some. This table has 90,000 to 130,000 clones, around 93% appearing once. The sample here was peripheral blood, taken 28 days after the second AZD1222 dose. The receptor source for this set is an adult who received the AZD1222 COVID-19 vaccine.

The count of this clone is one. The V call is TRBV6-5, the J call TRBJ1-5; D call uncertain. V gave up 5 bases and J gave up 3 bases, with 14 bases separating them. The CDR3 has 15 amino acids. Germline CDR1 is MNHEY and CDR2 is SVGAGI. As DNA, the CDR3 is TGTGCCAGCAGTCCCCGCGTCAGCCCCAATCAGCCCCAGCATTTT. It yields the protein CASSPRVSPNQPQHF.

This clone was seen only once. This rearrangement joins TRBV19 to TRBJ1-4, with D possibly being TRBD1 (5 bases). The ends were cut back, 8 bases at V and 3 bases at J, with 16 bases in the middle. Per the germline V gene, CDR1 is LNHDA and CDR2 is SQIVND (reference sequence). The CDR3 spans 15 residues. The CDR3 sequence is CASFNRDGANEKLFF. DNA for the CDR3: TGTGCCAGTTTCAACCGGGACGGGGCTAATGAAAAACTGTTTTTT.

The chain joins TRBV5-1 to TRBJ1-1, with 10 nucleotides matching TRBD1. The CDR3 is made up of 17 amino acids. Germline assignment: CDR1 SGHRS and CDR2 YFSETQ. Trimming at V came to 4 bases and at J to 0 bases, leaving 9 bases not matched to a gene. This chain's CDR3 is CASSPSGTGDVNTEAFF. The CDR3 DNA reads as TGCGCCAGCAGCCCGTCCGGGACAGGGGATGTGAACACTGAAGCTTTCTTT.

This clone showed up just once. This rearrangement joins TRBV7-9 to TRBJ1-5, with D unclear. CDR1 and CDR2 from the germline V gene are SEHNR and FQNEAQ (reference sequence). This CDR3 region has 15 residues. V lost 0 bases and J 7 bases, leaving 13 bases between the germline ends. The CDR3 DNA follows: TGTGCCAGCAGCTTAGCGCCGGCCGAAGGGCAGCCCCAGCATTTT. Amino acids: CASSLAPAEGQPQHF.

The CDR3 reads CASSLTGNWETQYF. The DNA of the CDR3 is TGTGCCAGCAGCCTGACAGGGAATTGGGAGACCCAGTACTTC. The rearrangement links TRBV3-1 (or the pseudogene TRBV3-2) to TRBJ2-5; 7 nucleotides match TRBD1. The CDR3 is made up of 14 amino acids. Germline-derived CDR1 and CDR2 are LGHDT and YNNKEL (reference sequence). Losses at the gene ends were 4 bases for V and 5 bases for J; bases not matched to a gene: 7.

This chain connects TRBV4-1 to TRBJ2-3; 10 bases align to TRBD2. The CDR3 extends over 18 amino acids. Germline trimming cut 0 bases from V and 7 bases from J; bases unmatched to any gene: 13. Looked up from germline, CDR1 is MGHRA and CDR2 is YSYEKL. The CDR3 region is CASSQEVPASGSLYTQYF. Written as DNA, the CDR3 is TGCGCCAGCAGCCAAGAAGTCCCCGCTAGCGGGAGCCTATATACGCAGTATTTT.